This is a list of T cell receptor beta chains from one sample in a study of graft-versus-host responses after intestinal transplantation. TCRdb keeps only in-frame clones here, not all; method: immunoSEQ multiplex PCR. Altogether about 120,000 clones are present, just under 95% being singletons, with the ten largest covering roughly 0.12%. These receptors' antigens are unknown. Sequencing was performed on unstimulated CD4+ T cells sorted from spleen or lymph node cells, taken before intestinal transplant. These receptors were obtained from a human donor who received an intestinal transplant. The CDR3 runs from the conserved cysteine through the conserved F or W. D genes are given only for firm matches. Some rows have no size entry. The others give once, few or many, or a class for an expanded clone.

CDR3 length,V gene,J gene,D gene,clone size,CDR3 DNA,CDR3 protein
14,TRBV7-3,TRBJ2-7,NA,NA,TGTGCCAGCAGCTTAGGCCCCCTCTCCTACGAGCAGTACTTC,CASSLGPLSYEQYF
14,TRBV2,TRBJ2-3,NA,NA,TGTGCCAGCAGGCGGGACTTCGGCACAGATACGCAGTATTTT,CASRRDFGTDTQYF
13,TRBV18,TRBJ2-7,TRBD2,NA,TGTGCCAGCTCCCGACTAGCGGGAGACGAGCAGTACTTC,CASSRLAGDEQYF
16,TRBV5-1,TRBJ2-5,NA,NA,TGCGCCAGCAGCCTTGGCTGGTGGGTAGTCCAAGAGACCCAGTACTTC,CASSLGWWVVQETQYF
12,TRBV29-1,TRBJ2-7,TRBD2,NA,TGCAGCGTTGGGGACTACTCCTACGAGCAGTACTTC,CSVGDYSYEQYF
14,TRBV5-1,TRBJ1-5,NA,NA,TGCGCCAGCAGCTTCGGACAGCCCAATCAGCCCCAGCATTTT,CASSFGQPNQPQHF
11,TRBV18,TRBJ2-5,NA,NA,TGTGCCAGCTCATCGTACGAGACCCAGTACTTC,CASSSYETQYF
16,TRBV11-1,TRBJ1-1,TRBD1,NA,TGTGCCAGCAGCTTAAGAACAGGGGGCGCAGGCACTGAAGCTTTCTTT,CASSLRTGGAGTEAFF
14,TRBV5-4,TRBJ2-7,TRBD2,once,TGTGCCAGCAGCTTGGGTGTGCGGGAGGTCGAGCAGTACTTC,CASSLGVREVEQYF
15,TRBV28,TRBJ1-2,TRBD1,NA,TGTGCCAGCAGGGCGACAGGGGTTGGGCCGGGTGGCTACACCTTC,CASRATGVGPGGYTF
15,TRBV5-1,TRBJ2-2,TRBD2,once,TGCGCCAGCAGGTTTGGTAGCGGGAGTCCCGGGGAGCTGTTTTTT,CASRFGSGSPGELFF
13,TRBV7-7,TRBJ2-6,NA,once,TGTGCTAGCAGGGACTCTGGGGCCAACGTCCTGACTTTC,CASRDSGANVLTF
15,TRBV6-5,TRBJ1-5,NA,NA,TGTGCCAGCAGCCCCCAACCGGGATTCGATCAGCCCCAGCATTTT,CASSPQPGFDQPQHF
9,TRBV2,TRBJ1-2,NA,once,TGTGCCAGCGGGGTCCGCTACACCTTC,CASGVRYTF
18,TRBV4-1,TRBJ2-1,TRBD2,NA,TGCGCCAGCAGCCAAGATTTGAAAGGACTAGCGGGGGTCCATGAGCAGTTCTTC,CASSQDLKGLAGVHEQFF
15,TRBV5-1,TRBJ1-5,NA,NA,TGCGCCAGCAGCTTGGCCGGGGTTAGCAATCAGCCCCAGCATTTT,CASSLAGVSNQPQHF
14,TRBV6-5,TRBJ2-5,TRBD1,NA,TGTGCCAGCAGTACCGGGACAGGGACGGAGACCCAGTACTTC,CASSTGTGTETQYF
12,TRBV5-1,TRBJ2-7,NA,once,TGCGCCAGCAGCTTAATGGGGGTCGAGCAGTACTTC,CASSLMGVEQYF
16,TRBV2,TRBJ2-3,NA,once,TGTGCCAGCTTTAGTCTGGCAGGGTCGGGAACAGATACGCAGTATTTT,CASFSLAGSGTDTQYF
15,TRBV5-8,TRBJ2-1,TRBD2,NA,TGTGCCAGCAGCTTGGGACTAGCGTCCTACAATGAGCAGTTCTTC,CASSLGLASYNEQFF
13,TRBV7-9,TRBJ2-7,NA,NA,TGTGCCAGCAGCTTAGCTGGGGGCAACGAGCAGTACTTC,CASSLAGGNEQYF
13,TRBV6-5,TRBJ1-2,NA,NA,TGTGCCAGCAGGATGGACAGTAACTATGGCTACACCTTC,CASRMDSNYGYTF
16,TRBV18,TRBJ1-2,TRBD1,once,TGTGCCAGCTCACCATCGAGGGGGCGGGAAAACTATGGCTACACCTTC,CASSPSRGRENYGYTF
14,TRBV19,TRBJ2-3,TRBD2,NA,TGTGCCAGTAGTATAAACCTAGCGGGAGCCACGCAGTATTTT,CASSINLAGATQYF
10,TRBV30,TRBJ2-7,NA,NA,TGTGCCTGGGGACTTGGCGAGCAGTACTTC,CAWGLGEQYF
16,TRBV5-1,TRBJ2-2,NA,once,TGCGCCAGCAGCCACGGGACAAACCTGAACACCGGGGAGCTGTTTTTT,CASSHGTNLNTGELFF
14,TRBV6-5,TRBJ1-2,NA,NA,TGTGCCAGCCGCTGGATAGGCAGTAACTATGGCTACACCTTC,CASRWIGSNYGYTF
13,TRBV18,TRBJ2-1,NA,NA,TGTGCCAGCTCACCAAGGGAGCGGGATGAGCAGTTCTTC,CASSPRERDEQFF
13,TRBV6-5,TRBJ2-1,NA,NA,TGTGCCGCAGGCCACATTGACTACAATGAGCAGTTCTTC,CAAGHIDYNEQFF
14,TRBV27,TRBJ1-6,NA,NA,TGTGCCAGCAGTTTAGAGGGGTATAATTCACCCCTCCACTTT,CASSLEGYNSPLHF
13,TRBV28,TRBJ2-7,TRBD1,NA,TGTGCCAGCAGTTTAAACAGGGGAAGCGAGCAGTACTTC,CASSLNRGSEQYF
17,TRBV11-2,TRBJ2-7,TRBD2,NA,TGTGCCAGCAGCTTAACATCGGCTAGCGGGATCTCCTACGAGCAGTACTTC,CASSLTSASGISYEQYF
16,TRBV15,TRBJ2-1,TRBD1,NA,TGTGCCACCACCCTGCGTGGGACAGGGGCTCACAATGAGCAGTTCTTC,CATTLRGTGAHNEQFF
15,TRBV27,TRBJ2-7,TRBD1,once,TGTGCCAGCAGTTTCTCGGACAGGCCTTCCTACGAGCAGTACTTC,CASSFSDRPSYEQYF
16,TRBV15,TRBJ2-5,NA,NA,TGTGCCACCAGCAGAGATCCGGCAACAGGCGGAGAGACCCAGTACTTC,CATSRDPATGGETQYF
15,TRBV7-7,TRBJ2-7,NA,NA,TGTGCTAGCAGCTTAAGGGCCAGAGAACCTTACGAGCAGTACTTC,CASSLRAREPYEQYF
13,TRBV7-9,TRBJ1-4,NA,NA,TGTGCCAGCAGTGAACCCAATGGGGAAAAACTGTTTTTT,CASSEPNGEKLFF
14,TRBV5-1,TRBJ1-1,TRBD1,NA,TGCGCCAGCAGCTTGACCCAGGGGGAAACTGAAGCTTTCTTT,CASSLTQGETEAFF